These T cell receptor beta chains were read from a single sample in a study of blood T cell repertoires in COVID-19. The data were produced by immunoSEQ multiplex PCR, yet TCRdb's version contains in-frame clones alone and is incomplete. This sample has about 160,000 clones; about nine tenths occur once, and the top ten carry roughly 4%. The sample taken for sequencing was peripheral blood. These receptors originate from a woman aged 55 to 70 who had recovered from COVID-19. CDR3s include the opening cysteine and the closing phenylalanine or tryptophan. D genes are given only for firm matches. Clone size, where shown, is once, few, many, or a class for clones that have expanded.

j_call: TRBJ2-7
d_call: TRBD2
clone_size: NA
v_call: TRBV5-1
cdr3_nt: TGCGCCAGCAGACCCGAGCCCGCTAGCGGGGGCTACGAGCAGTACTTC
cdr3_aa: CASRPEPASGGYEQYF

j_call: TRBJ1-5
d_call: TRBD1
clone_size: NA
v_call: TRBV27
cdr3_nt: TGTGCCAGCAGTTCTGTACAGGGGGGCAATCAGCCCCAGCATTTT
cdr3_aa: CASSSVQGGNQPQHF

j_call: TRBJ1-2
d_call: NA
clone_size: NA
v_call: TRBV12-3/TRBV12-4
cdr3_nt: TGTGCCAGCAGTCTAAATTATGGCTACACCTTC
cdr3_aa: CASSLNYGYTF

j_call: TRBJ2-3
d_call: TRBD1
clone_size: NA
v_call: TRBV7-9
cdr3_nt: TGTGCCAGCAGATCGACAGGGTGGGTGGCAGATACGCAGTATTTT
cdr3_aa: CASRSTGWVADTQYF

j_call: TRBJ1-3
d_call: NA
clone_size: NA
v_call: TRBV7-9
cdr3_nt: TGTGCCAGCATCCCTGGGAGGTCTGGAAACACCATATATTTT
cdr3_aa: CASIPGRSGNTIYF

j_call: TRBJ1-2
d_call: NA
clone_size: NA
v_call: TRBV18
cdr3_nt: TGTGCCAGCTCAATAACAGAAGTTACTTATGGCTACACCTTC
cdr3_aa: CASSITEVTYGYTF

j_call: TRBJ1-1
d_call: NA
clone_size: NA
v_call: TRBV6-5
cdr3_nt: TGTGCCAGCAGGAATCAGGGGGAAGCTTTCTTT
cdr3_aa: CASRNQGEAFF

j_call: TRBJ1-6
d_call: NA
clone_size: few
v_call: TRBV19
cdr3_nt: TGTGCCAGTAGTCACGGGGACTCCCCGGCCAGCAATTCACCCCTCCACTTT
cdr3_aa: CASSHGDSPASNSPLHF

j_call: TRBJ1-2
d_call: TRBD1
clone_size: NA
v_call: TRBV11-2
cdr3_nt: TGTGCCAGCAGCCCGCCGGGACAGCCTCACTATGGCTACACCTTC
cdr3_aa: CASSPPGQPHYGYTF

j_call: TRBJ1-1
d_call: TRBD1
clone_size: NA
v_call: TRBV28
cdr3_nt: TGTGCCAGCAGCGGCCGGGACAGGGAGGTAGCTTTCTTT
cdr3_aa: CASSGRDREVAFF

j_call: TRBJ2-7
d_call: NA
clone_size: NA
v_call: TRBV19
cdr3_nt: TGTGCCAGTAGTATTATCAGTGCGGGCCGGGGGATTTACGAGCAGTACTTC
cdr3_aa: CASSIISAGRGIYEQYF

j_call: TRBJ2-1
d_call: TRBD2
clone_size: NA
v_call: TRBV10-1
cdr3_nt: TGCGCCAGCAGAGCCGGGACTAGCAAGGATGAGCAGTTCTTC
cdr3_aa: CASRAGTSKDEQFF

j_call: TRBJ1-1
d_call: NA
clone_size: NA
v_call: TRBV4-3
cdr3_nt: TGCGCCAGCAGCCAAGATCTCGGGGAGAACACTGAAGCTTTCTTT
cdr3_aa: CASSQDLGENTEAFF

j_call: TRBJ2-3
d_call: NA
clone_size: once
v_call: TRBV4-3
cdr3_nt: TGCGCCAGCAGCCAAGATCTGAGGAGAGATACGCAGTATTTT
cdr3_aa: CASSQDLRRDTQYF

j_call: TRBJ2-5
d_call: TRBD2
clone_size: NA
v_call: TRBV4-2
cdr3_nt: TGTGCCAGCAGCCAAGGGGAAGCGGGGGGGCCCCAAGAGACCCAGTACTTC
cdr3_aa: CASSQGEAGGPQETQYF

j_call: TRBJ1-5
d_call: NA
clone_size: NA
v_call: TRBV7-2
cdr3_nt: TGTGCCAGCAGCTTGGGGCAGGGAAGAGGTAGCAATCAGCCCCAGCATTTT
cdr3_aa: CASSLGQGRGSNQPQHF

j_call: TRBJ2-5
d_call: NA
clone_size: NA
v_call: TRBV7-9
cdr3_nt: TGTGCCAGCAGTCCCCTAGGAGACCAGTACTTC
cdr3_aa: CASSPLGDQYF

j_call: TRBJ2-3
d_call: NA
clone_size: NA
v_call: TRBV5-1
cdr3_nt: TGCGCCAGCAGCTTGCCTCAGGGGAACACAGATACGCAGTATTTT
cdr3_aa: CASSLPQGNTDTQYF

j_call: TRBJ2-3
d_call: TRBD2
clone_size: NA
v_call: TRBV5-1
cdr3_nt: TGCGCCAGCAGCCCGGGGGGTAGGGACACAGATACGCAGTATTTT
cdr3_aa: CASSPGGRDTDTQYF

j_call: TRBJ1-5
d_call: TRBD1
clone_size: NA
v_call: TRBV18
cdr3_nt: TGTGCCAGCTCACCCGCTCCGACAGGGAGCGGTGGCAATCAGCCCCAGCATTTT
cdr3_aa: CASSPAPTGSGGNQPQHF

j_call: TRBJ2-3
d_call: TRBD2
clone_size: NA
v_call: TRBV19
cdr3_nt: TGTGCCAGTACCCAAGGGACTAGCGGGGGGGATACAGATACGCAGTATTTT
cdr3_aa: CASTQGTSGGDTDTQYF

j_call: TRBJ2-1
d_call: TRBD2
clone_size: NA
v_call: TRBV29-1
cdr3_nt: TGCAGCGTTGGGACTAGCGGGGGTTACAATGAGCAGTTCTTC
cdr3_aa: CSVGTSGGYNEQFF

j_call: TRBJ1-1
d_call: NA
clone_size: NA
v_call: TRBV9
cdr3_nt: TGTGCCAGCGCCCCCCCAGGGGTCGGCACTGAAGCTTTCTTT
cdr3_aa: CASAPPGVGTEAFF

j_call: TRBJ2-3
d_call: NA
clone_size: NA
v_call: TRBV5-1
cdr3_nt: TGCGCCAGCAGCTTGGCTAGGGGCGGGGTTTTCACAGATACGCAGTATTTT
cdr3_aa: CASSLARGGVFTDTQYF

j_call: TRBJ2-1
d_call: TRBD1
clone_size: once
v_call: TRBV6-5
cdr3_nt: TGTGCCAGCAGTAGGACAGGGGGTGCCTACAATGAGCAGTTCTTC
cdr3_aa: CASSRTGGAYNEQFF

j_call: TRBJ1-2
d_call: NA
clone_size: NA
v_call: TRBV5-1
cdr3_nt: TGCGCCAGCAGCTTGATGTCTACAGCCGAATATGGCTACACCTTC
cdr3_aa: CASSLMSTAEYGYTF

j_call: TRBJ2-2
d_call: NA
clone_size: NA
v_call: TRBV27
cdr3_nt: TGTGCCAGCAGTTCCCAGGTCGGGGAGCTGTTTTTT
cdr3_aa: CASSSQVGELFF

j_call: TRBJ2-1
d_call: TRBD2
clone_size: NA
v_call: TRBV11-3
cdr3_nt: TGTGCCAGCAGCCCTCGGGGGGGGGCCAATGAGCAGTTCTTC
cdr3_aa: CASSPRGGANEQFF

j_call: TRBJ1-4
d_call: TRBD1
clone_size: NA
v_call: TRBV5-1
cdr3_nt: TGCGCCAGCAGCCTACTACAGGGGGCGGGTGAAAAACTGTTTTTT
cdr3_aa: CASSLLQGAGEKLFF